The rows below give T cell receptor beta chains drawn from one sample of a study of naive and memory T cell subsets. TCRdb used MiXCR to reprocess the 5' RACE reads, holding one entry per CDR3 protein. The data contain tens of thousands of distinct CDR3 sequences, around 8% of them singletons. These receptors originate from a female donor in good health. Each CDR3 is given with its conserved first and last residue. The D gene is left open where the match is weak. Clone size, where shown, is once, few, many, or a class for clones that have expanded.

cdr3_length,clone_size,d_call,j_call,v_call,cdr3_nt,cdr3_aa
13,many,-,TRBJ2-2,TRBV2,TGTGCCAGCAGTGAATCGGGTACCGGGGAGCTGTTTTTT,CASSESGTGELFF
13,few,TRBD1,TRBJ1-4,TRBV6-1,TGTGCCAGCAGTCGACAGGGGTATGAAAAACTGTTTTTT,CASSRQGYEKLFF
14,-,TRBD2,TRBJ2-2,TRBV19,TGTGCCAGTAGTATATTACGGGGGGCCGGGGAGCTGTTTTTT,CASSILRGAGELFF
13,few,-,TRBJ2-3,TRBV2,TGTGCCAGCAGGAGGACAGAATCAGATACGCAGTATTTT,CASRRTESDTQYF
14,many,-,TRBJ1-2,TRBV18,TGTGCCAGCTCACCACCGGTCAGGGCAAGCGGCTACACCTTC,CASSPPVRASGYTF
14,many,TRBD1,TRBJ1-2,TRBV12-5,TGTGCTAGTGGTTCCCCGGACAGGGGAAGTGGCTACACCTTC,CASGSPDRGSGYTF
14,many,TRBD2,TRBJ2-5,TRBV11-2,TGTGCCAGCAGCTTAAGGCTAGCGGGTGAGACCCAGTACTTC,CASSLRLAGETQYF
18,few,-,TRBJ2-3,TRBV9,TGTGCCAGCAGCGTAGCTAGGAGCCGGGGCCTCAATACAGATACGCAGTATTTT,CASSVARSRGLNTDTQYF
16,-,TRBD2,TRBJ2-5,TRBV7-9,TGTGCCAGCAGCTTCGCGGGGGGCGGAATGCAAGAGACCCAGTACTTC,CASSFAGGGMQETQYF
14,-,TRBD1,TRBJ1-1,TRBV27,TGTGCCAGCAGCCCGCGGGACAGGGCCACTGAAGCTTTCTTT,CASSPRDRATEAFF
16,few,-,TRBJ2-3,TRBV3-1,TGTGCCAGCAGCCAAGATGTCGCCGGGCACACAGATACGCAGTATTTT,CASSQDVAGHTDTQYF
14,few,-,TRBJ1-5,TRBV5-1,TGCGCCAGCAGCCCGGACAGCCTTAATCAGCCCCAGCATTTT,CASSPDSLNQPQHF
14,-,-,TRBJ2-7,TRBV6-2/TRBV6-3,TGTGCCAGCCGCAAGGGAAGAATTTCCTACGAGCAGTACTTC,CASRKGRISYEQYF
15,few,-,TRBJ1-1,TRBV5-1,TGCGCCAGCAGCTTGGTAAACCTCGTGAACACTGAAGCTTTCTTT,CASSLVNLVNTEAFF
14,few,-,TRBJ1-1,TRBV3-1,TGTGCCAGCAGCCCCGGCGACAGAGACACTGAAGCTTTCTTT,CASSPGDRDTEAFF
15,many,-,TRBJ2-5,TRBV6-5,TGTGCCAGCAGCTCCAGAGAGGGTTGGAAAGAGACCCAGTACTTC,CASSSREGWKETQYF
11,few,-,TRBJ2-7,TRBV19,TGTGCCACCAGAACTGGCTACGAGCAGTACTTC,CATRTGYEQYF
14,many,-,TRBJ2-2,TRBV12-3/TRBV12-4,TGTGCCAGCGTCCAGGGGCTTAGGGCCGGGGAGCTGTTTTTT,CASVQGLRAGELFF
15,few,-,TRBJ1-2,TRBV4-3,TGCGCCAGCACCCCTCGGCGGGAGCTTAACTATGGCTACACCTTC,CASTPRRELNYGYTF
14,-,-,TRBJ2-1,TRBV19,TGTGCCAGTAGTATGCCAAAACCCCTCAATGAGCAGTTCTTC,CASSMPKPLNEQFF
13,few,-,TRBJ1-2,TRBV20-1,TGCAGTGCTAGAGATAGCGGTGCGGGGATTCACACCTTC,CSARDSGAGIHTF
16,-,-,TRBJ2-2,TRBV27,TGTGCCAGCAGTCGAACCGGTTTATCCCGCACCGGGGAGCTGTTTTTT,CASSRTGLSRTGELFF
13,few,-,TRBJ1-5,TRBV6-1,TGTGCCAGCAGTGTGGGGGCGTTTCAGCCCCAGCATTTT,CASSVGAFQPQHF
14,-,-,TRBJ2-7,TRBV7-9,TGTGCCAGCACCCCGACAGGCGCATACTACGAGCAGTACTTC,CASTPTGAYYEQYF